These T cell receptor beta chains were read from a single sample in a study of blood T cell repertoires in COVID-19. Only in-frame clones appear in the TCRdb table, and some are missing; sequencing was by immunoSEQ multiplex PCR. The top ten clones hold roughly 2.6% of a sample with 80,000 to 130,000 clones, around 86% of them seen once. The sequencing sample was made of PBMCs or T cells enriched from blood (not recorded which). These receptors originate from a woman between 45 and 65 years old who had recovered from COVID-19. Each CDR3 is given with its conserved first and last residue. D genes are given only for firm matches. The size of a clone is reported for some rows only, either as once, few or many, or as a class for expanded clones.

d_gene: TRBD2; v_gene: TRBV29-1; j_gene: TRBJ2-7; abundance: .; CDR3aa: CSVASGWNSYEQYF; CDR3nt: TGCAGCGTAGCTAGCGGGTGGAACTCCTACGAGCAGTACTTC
d_gene: .; v_gene: TRBV13; j_gene: TRBJ2-7; abundance: .; CDR3aa: CASSQAYEQYF; CDR3nt: TGTGCCAGCAGCCAGGCGTACGAGCAGTACTTC
d_gene: .; v_gene: TRBV28; j_gene: TRBJ1-6; abundance: .; CDR3aa: CASVSTLNSPLHF; CDR3nt: TGTGCCAGCGTCTCTACTCTTAATTCACCCCTCCACTTT
d_gene: .; v_gene: TRBV7-9; j_gene: TRBJ1-2; abundance: few; CDR3aa: CASSLLGASYGYTF; CDR3nt: TGTGCCAGCAGCTTATTAGGGGCGAGCTATGGCTACACCTTC
d_gene: .; v_gene: TRBV18; j_gene: TRBJ1-1; abundance: few; CDR3aa: CASSPPSVNTEAFF; CDR3nt: TGTGCCAGCTCACCACCCTCAGTGAACACTGAAGCTTTCTTT
d_gene: .; v_gene: TRBV14; j_gene: TRBJ1-1; abundance: once; CDR3aa: CATGPGSEAFF; CDR3nt: TGTGCCACCGGACCGGGGAGTGAAGCTTTCTTT
d_gene: .; v_gene: TRBV7-9; j_gene: TRBJ2-5; abundance: .; CDR3aa: CAAGARGETQYF; CDR3nt: TGTGCCGCGGGGGCCAGAGGGGAGACCCAGTACTTC
d_gene: .; v_gene: TRBV28; j_gene: TRBJ1-2; abundance: few; CDR3aa: CASSSIQLGPELPYGYTF; CDR3nt: TGTGCCAGCAGTTCAATTCAGCTGGGGCCCGAGCTCCCCTATGGCTACACCTTC
d_gene: .; v_gene: TRBV28; j_gene: TRBJ2-7; abundance: once; CDR3aa: CASSLGSEQYF; CDR3nt: TGTGCCAGCAGTTTAGGGAGCGAGCAGTACTTC
d_gene: .; v_gene: TRBV27; j_gene: TRBJ2-3; abundance: .; CDR3aa: CASSPAPGPGGYTQYF; CDR3nt: TGTGCCAGCAGCCCAGCCCCAGGCCCTGGGGGGTATACGCAGTATTTT
d_gene: TRBD2; v_gene: TRBV11-2; j_gene: TRBJ2-3; abundance: few; CDR3aa: CASSFSGATDTQYF; CDR3nt: TGTGCCAGCAGCTTTAGCGGGGCGACAGATACGCAGTATTTT
d_gene: TRBD2; v_gene: TRBV7-9; j_gene: TRBJ2-7; abundance: .; CDR3aa: CASSAPGISGGDEQYF; CDR3nt: TGTGCCAGCAGCGCTCCGGGGATCTCGGGGGGGGACGAGCAGTACTTC
d_gene: TRBD1; v_gene: TRBV30; j_gene: TRBJ1-2; abundance: .; CDR3aa: CAFVGQANYGYTF; CDR3nt: TGTGCCTTTGTGGGACAGGCTAACTATGGCTACACCTTC
d_gene: .; v_gene: TRBV28; j_gene: TRBJ1-6; abundance: .; CDR3aa: CASSTSQFTLHF; CDR3nt: TGTGCCAGCAGTACATCACAGTTCACCCTCCACTTT